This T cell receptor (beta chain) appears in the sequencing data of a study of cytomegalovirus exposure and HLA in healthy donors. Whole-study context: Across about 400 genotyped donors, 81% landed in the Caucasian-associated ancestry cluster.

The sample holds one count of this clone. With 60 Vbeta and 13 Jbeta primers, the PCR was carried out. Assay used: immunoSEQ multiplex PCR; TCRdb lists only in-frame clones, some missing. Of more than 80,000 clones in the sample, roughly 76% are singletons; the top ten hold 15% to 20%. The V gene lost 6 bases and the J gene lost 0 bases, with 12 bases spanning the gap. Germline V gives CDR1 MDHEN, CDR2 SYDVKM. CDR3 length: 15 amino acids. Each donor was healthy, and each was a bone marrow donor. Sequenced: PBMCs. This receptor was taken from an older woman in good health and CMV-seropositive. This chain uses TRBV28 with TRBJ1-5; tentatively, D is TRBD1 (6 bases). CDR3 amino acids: CASSRGQNSNQPQHF. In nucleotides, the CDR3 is TGTGCCAGCAGCCGGGGACAAAATAGCAATCAGCCCCAGCATTTT.